This T cell receptor (beta chain) was profiled in a study of regulatory T cells in long-lasting Graves disease. This clonotype was counted many times. Time point in this sample: newly diagnosed GD, antithyroid drugs for less than 3 months. There was RNA extracted from PBMCs, and the TCR library was made from it. Arm-PCR with iRepertoire HTBI primers amplified the CDR3 regions for these TCR beta libraries. MiXCR was run by TCRdb on the multiplex PCR reads, yielding one entry per CDR3 protein. Of roughly 410,000 distinct CDR3 sequences in the sample, approximately 15% are singletons; the top ten hold approximately 8%. These same data were also listed under a study on T cells in Graves' hyperthyroidism and ophthalmopathy. That paper states: In patients aged 18 to 65, hyperthyroidism was newly diagnosed, with duration under 2 months. Using the HTBI primer set, a first-round RT-PCR was run on the TCR CDR3.

The TCR comes from a woman in her thirties or forties with Graves disease. The specimen was peripheral blood mononuclear cells (PBMCs), collected at new diagnosis, from a patient treated with antithyroid drugs.

DNA of the CDR3: TGTGCCAGCAGCATCGAACTCCGGGACCTCTACACCGGGGAGCTGTTTTTT. Its translation: CASSIELRDLYTGELFF. The V call is TRBV7-8, the J call TRBJ2-2; D might be TRBD1 or TRBD2, each matching 5 bases. The V end was cut by 5 bases, the J end by 3 bases, with 19 bases between. The CDR3 has 17 residues. Germline lookup yields CDR1 SGHVS and CDR2 FQNEAQ. Looking up the rest from reference TRBV7-8 and TRBJ2-2 gives the full variable domain: GAGVSQSPRYKVAKRGQDVALRCDPISGHVSLFWYQQALGQGPEFLTYFQNEAQLDKSGLPSDRFFAERPEGSVSTLKIQRTQQEDSAVYLCASSIELRDLYTGELFFGEGSRLTVL.